Here is one TCR beta chain with its context. The CDR3 length is 14 residues. Germline V gene lookup returns CDR1 SGHRS and CDR2 YFSETQ. V was trimmed by 5 bases and J by 5 bases, leaving 16 bases between them. This sample is part of a study of blood T cell repertoires in COVID-19. Clones were read by immunoSEQ multiplex PCR, and TCRdb kept only the in-frame ones, dropping some. The sample has about 230,000 clones, roughly 85% seen once. This clonotype originated in a man aged 40-49 years with acute or convalescent COVID-19. The sequencing sample was made of peripheral blood. The J gene is TRBJ2-5, the V gene TRBV5-1; D gene uncertain. CDR3 amino acids: CASSLSSSSETQYF. The CDR3 nucleotides are TGCGCCAGCAGTTTGAGTAGTTCGTCGGAGACCCAGTACTTC.